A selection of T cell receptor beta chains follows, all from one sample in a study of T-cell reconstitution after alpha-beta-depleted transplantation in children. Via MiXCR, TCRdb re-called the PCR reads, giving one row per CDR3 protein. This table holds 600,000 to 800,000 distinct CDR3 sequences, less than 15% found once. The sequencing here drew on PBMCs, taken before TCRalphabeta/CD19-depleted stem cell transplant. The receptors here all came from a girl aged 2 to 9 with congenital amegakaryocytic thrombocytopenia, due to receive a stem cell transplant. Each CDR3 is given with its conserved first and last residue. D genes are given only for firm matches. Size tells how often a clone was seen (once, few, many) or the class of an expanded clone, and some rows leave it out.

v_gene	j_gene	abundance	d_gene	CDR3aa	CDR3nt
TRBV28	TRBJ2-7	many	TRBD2	CASRLLAPGGAYEQYF	TGTGCCAGCCGATTACTAGCGCCCGGTGGGGCCTACGAGCAGTACTTC
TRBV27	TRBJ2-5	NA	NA	CASRPGDGETQYF	TGTGCCAGCCGTCCCGGGGATGGGGAGACCCAGTACTTC
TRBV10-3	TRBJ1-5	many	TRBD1	CAISEWGQGAGNQPQHF	TGTGCCATCAGTGAGTGGGGACAGGGGGCGGGCAATCAGCCCCAGCATTTT
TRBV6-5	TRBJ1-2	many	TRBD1	CASSYSTGNYGYTF	TGTGCCAGCAGTTACTCGACAGGGAACTATGGCTACACCTTC
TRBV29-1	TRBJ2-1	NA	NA	CSVHSNEQFF	TGCAGCGTTCACTCCAATGAGCAGTTCTTC
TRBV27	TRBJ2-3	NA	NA	CASNEVPNTDTQYF	TGTGCCAGCAATGAAGTCCCAAACACAGATACGCAGTATTTT
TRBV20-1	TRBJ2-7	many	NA	CSARADPYEQYF	TGCAGTGCTAGAGCGGATCCCTACGAGCAGTACTTC
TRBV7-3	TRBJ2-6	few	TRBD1	CASTKWTGRHSGANVLTF	TGTGCCAGCACCAAATGGACAGGCCGGCACTCTGGGGCCAACGTCCTGACTTTC
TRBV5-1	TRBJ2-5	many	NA	CASSLDSTQYF	TGCGCCAGCAGCTTGGACTCTACCCAGTACTTC
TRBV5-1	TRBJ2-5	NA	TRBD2	CASSLGAGGRVETQYF	TGCGCCAGCAGCTTGGGAGCGGGAGGTCGCGTGGAGACCCAGTACTTC
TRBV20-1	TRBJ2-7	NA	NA	CSARRDKTYYAQYF	TGCAGTGCTAGGAGGGACAAGACTTATTACGCGCAGTACTTC
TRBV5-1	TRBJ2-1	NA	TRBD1	CASSLVPGQGYNEQFF	TGCGCCAGCAGCTTGGTCCCGGGACAGGGCTACAATGAGCAGTTCTTC
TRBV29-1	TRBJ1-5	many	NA	CSVQQGSGQPQHF	TGCAGCGTCCAACAGGGTTCAGGGCAGCCCCAGCATTTT
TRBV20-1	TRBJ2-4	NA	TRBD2	CSARETGTSGTLAKNIQYF	TGCAGTGCTAGAGAGACCGGGACTAGCGGGACGCTAGCCAAAAACATTCAGTACTTC
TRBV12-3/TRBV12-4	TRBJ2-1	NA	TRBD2	CAISSRGLAGGSWDNEQFF	TGTGCCATCAGTTCAAGGGGACTAGCGGGAGGTAGTTGGGACAATGAGCAGTTCTTC
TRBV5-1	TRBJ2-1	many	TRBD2	CASTPDRREDQFF	TGCGCCAGCACCCCGGACCGGCGGGAGGATCAGTTCTTC
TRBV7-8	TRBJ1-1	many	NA	CASSRHLTEAFF	TGTGCCAGCAGTCGACATCTCACTGAAGCTTTCTTT
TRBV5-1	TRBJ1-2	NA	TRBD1	CASDIDGTAYGYTF	TGCGCCAGCGACATCGACGGGACAGCTTATGGCTACACCTTC
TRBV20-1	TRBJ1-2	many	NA	CSARAGAYGYTF	TGCAGTGCTAGAGCAGGTGCCTATGGCTACACCTTC
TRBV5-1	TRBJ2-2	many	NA	CASSLAGFGTTGELFF	TGCGCCAGCAGCTTGGCAGGATTTGGAACGACCGGGGAGCTGTTTTTT
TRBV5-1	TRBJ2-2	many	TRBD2	CASSSRTSGNTGELFF	TGCGCCAGCAGCTCGCGGACTAGCGGGAACACCGGGGAGCTGTTTTTT
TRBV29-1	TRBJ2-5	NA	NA	CSVEYGAAWETQYF	TGCAGCGTTGAGTACGGGGCAGCGTGGGAGACCCAGTACTTC
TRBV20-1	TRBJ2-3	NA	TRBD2	CSARDRLAGHTDTQYF	TGCAGTGCTAGAGACAGACTAGCGGGACACACAGATACGCAGTATTTT
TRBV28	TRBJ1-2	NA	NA	CASSPPPGGSFYGYTF	TGTGCCAGCAGTCCCCCTCCGGGGGGGTCCTTCTATGGCTACACCTTC
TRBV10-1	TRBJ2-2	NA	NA	CASSDPRGNTGELFF	TGCGCCAGCAGTGACCCCCGGGGAAACACCGGGGAGCTGTTTTTT
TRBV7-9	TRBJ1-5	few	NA	CASSHGRRSNQPQHF	TGTGCCAGCAGCCACGGACGGAGATCCAATCAGCCCCAGCATTTT
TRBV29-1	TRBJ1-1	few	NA	CSVSGLLNTEAFF	TGCAGCGTCTCGGGGTTATTGAACACTGAAGCTTTCTTT
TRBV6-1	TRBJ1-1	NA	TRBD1	CASNEQGATEAFF	TGTGCCAGCAACGAACAGGGGGCCACTGAAGCTTTCTTT